Following are 5 T cell receptor beta chains from one sample sequenced in a study of identical twins. TCRdb re-called the 5' RACE reads through MiXCR, storing one row per CDR3 protein. This table holds around 1.7 million distinct CDR3 sequences, less than 35% found once. Sequenced: cord blood. The receptors come from a newborn girl in good health.

The chain combines TRBV2 with TRBJ1-1; a weak D match, TRBD1 (5 bases). The CDR3 runs 10 residues. Germline V lookup: CDR1 SNHLY, CDR2 FYNNEI. V was pared by 4 bases and J by 10 bases, with 7 bases between. For the CDR3, the DNA is TGTGCCAGCAGTGGGGGGAGAGCTTTCTTT. Residues: CASSGGRAFF.

This clonotype was seen many times. J is TRBJ2-7 and V is TRBV29-1; TRBD1 might be the D (6 bases). The germline CDR1 and CDR2 sequences are SQVTM and ANQGSEA. V gave up 2 bases and J gave up 0 bases, with 8 bases separating them. The CDR3 is 13 amino acids. This CDR3 is CSVERDNSYEQYF. The CDR3, as DNA: TGCAGCGTTGAACGGGACAACTCCTACGAGCAGTACTTC.

This clonotype was detected only a few times. The V call is TRBV14, the J call TRBJ2-7; 10 positions match TRBD2. The CDR3 consists of 15 residues. Looked up from germline, CDR1 is SGHDN and CDR2 is FVKESK. Trimming took 6 bases from V and 7 from J; bases not matched to a gene: 12. DNA of the CDR3: TGTGCCAGCAGTCTAGCGGGAGTCCACTACAATGAGCAGTACTTC. It codes for CASSLAGVHYNEQYF. The whole variable domain, filled in from reference TRBV14 and TRBJ2-7, reads EAGVTQFPSHSVIEKGQTVTLRCDPISGHDNLYWYRRVMGKEIKFLLHFVKESKQDESGMPNNRFLAERTGGTYSTLKVQPAELEDSGVYFCASSLAGVHYNEQYFGPGTRLTVT.

This clonotype came up a few times. The chain links TRBV25-1 to TRBJ2-1; D may be TRBD1 or TRBD2 (5 bases each). This CDR3 is 14 amino acids long. V was pared by 10 bases and J by 5 bases, with 18 bases between. Per the germline V gene, CDR1 is MGHDK and CDR2 is SYGVNS. CDR3 DNA: TGTGCCACCACGGGACGGTCTTTCGACAATGAGCAGTTCTTC. It specifies CATTGRSFDNEQFF. Looking up the rest from reference TRBV25-1 and TRBJ2-1 gives the full variable domain: EADIYQTPRYLVIGTGKKITLECSQTMGHDKMYWYQQDPGMELHLIHYSYGVNSTEKGDLSSESTVSRIRTEHFPLTLESARPSHTSQYLCATTGRSFDNEQFFGPGTRLTVL.

Details on this clonotype: A read error is possible here, since a much larger clone lies one base away. CDR3 in DNA: TGTGCCATCAGTACCCTATACTATGGCTACATCTTC. It is translated as CAISTLYYGYIF. The chain couples TRBV10-3 to TRBJ1-2; the D is unclear. The CDR3 spans 12 residues. CDR1 ENHRY and CDR2 SYGVKD come from the germline V gene.